This T cell receptor beta chain is from a study of blood T cell repertoires in COVID-19. Profiled with immunoSEQ multiplex PCR; TCRdb holds only in-frame clones, not every one. Of approximately 230,000 clones detected, just over 85% appear once; the ten largest clones hold over 12%. Assignment of participants to cohorts was predicated upon participant-reported clinical history. Germline CDR1 is MDHEN and CDR2 is SYDVKM. V lost 5 bases and J 5 bases, leaving 7 bases between the germline ends. The CDR3 consists of 13 residues. Material: PBMCs or T cells enriched from blood (not recorded which). The origin of this receptor is a woman aged 50 to 60 with acute COVID-19. The chain uses TRBV28 and TRBJ1-6, with unresolved D. The DNA for the CDR3 is TGTGCCAGCAGTACGGTCCATAATTCACCCCTCCACTTT. Amino acid sequence: CASSTVHNSPLHF.